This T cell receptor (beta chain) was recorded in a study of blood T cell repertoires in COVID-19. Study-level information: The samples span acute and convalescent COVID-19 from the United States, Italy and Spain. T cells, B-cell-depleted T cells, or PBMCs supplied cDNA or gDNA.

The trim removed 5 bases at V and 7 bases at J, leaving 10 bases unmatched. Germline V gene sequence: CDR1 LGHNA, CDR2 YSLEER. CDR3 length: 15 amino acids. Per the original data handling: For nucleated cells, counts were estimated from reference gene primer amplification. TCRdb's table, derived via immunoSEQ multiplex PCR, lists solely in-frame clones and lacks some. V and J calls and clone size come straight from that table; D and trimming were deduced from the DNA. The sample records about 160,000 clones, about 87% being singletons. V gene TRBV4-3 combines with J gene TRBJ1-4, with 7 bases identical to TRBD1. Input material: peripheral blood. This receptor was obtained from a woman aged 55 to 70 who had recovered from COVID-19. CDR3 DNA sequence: TGCGCCAGCAGCGATCACAGGGGAGGTGGTGAAAAACTGTTTTTT. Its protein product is CASSDHRGGGEKLFF.